The clone carrying this T cell receptor (beta chain) has more than one count but fewer than ten. Produced via immunoSEQ multiplex PCR; TCRdb's table is partial and in-frame only. This table holds approximately 100,000 clones, less than 90% found once. With 1 base clipped from V and 12 bases from J, the junction kept 6 bases outside the gene matches. CDR1 is MDHEN and CDR2 is SYDVKM in the germline V gene. There are 13 residues in the CDR3. This record belongs to a study of T cell responses to AZD1222 COVID-19 vaccine. The origin of this receptor is an adult in good health. The chain links TRBV28 to TRBJ2-3; 8 bases map to TRBD1. The sequences come from peripheral blood, collected on day 0 of AZD1222 vaccination. CDR3 nucleotides: TGTGCCAGCAGTTTATACCAGACAGGGGCTCAGTATTTT. Its protein is CASSLYQTGAQYF.